These 14 T cell receptor beta chains were sequenced from one sample in a study of T cell repertoires in cytomegalovirus infection. MiXCR, applied by TCRdb to the reads, yields one record per CDR3 protein. The table has 700,000 to 900,000 distinct CDR3 sequences, 25% to 35% seen once. For these TCRs, the target antigens are not known. The sample consisted of cultured CD8+ T cells from PBMCs, taken from culture after CMV antigen stimulation. The receptors were gathered from a human donor in good health (CMV status not recorded). Some clones in this sample may be carry-over from other donors' samples.

This clonotype showed up just a few times. The chain uses TRBV4-3 and TRBJ2-2; TRBD1 aligns across 7 bases. V trimming: 3 bases; J trimming: 4 bases; junction bases outside the gene matches: 8. Germline V CDR1 and CDR2: LGHNA, YSLEER. The CDR3 loop spans 16 amino acids. CDR3 loop: CASSQAGTDITGELFF. CDR3 coding DNA: TGCGCCAGCAGCCAGGCCGGGACAGATATCACCGGGGAGCTGTTTTTT.

This sequence joins TRBV29-1 and TRBJ2-3; TRBD2 agrees at 16 bases. This CDR3 spans 16 amino acids. The V and J ends lost 0 bases and 8 bases, in that order; junction bases with no gene match: 5. Germline V CDR1 and CDR2: SQVTM, ANQGSEA. CDR3 nucleotide sequence: TGCAGCGTTGAAGAGGGACTAGCGGGGGGGCTGGTTACGCAGTATTTT. It codes for CSVEEGLAGGLVTQYF.

This clonotype was counted at least ten times. The rearrangement joins TRBV12-3 or TRBV12-4 to TRBJ2-5, with a weak D call TRBD1 (6 bases). Trimming removed 7 bases at V and 5 bases at J, with 17 bases between. The CDR3 has 14 amino acids. The CDR3: CASTPTGRKETQYF. DNA for the CDR3: TGTGCCAGCACCCCGACAGGAAGAAAGGAGACCCAGTACTTC.

Here the CDR3 DNA reads TGCAGTGCCCGGACGAGGACTAGCGGGGGGCGTTACGAGCAGTACTTC. The encoded protein is CSARTRTSGGRYEQYF. V is TRBV20-1 and J is TRBJ2-7; 14 nucleotides agree with TRBD2. Trimming took 6 bases from V and 4 from J; bases not matched to a gene: 11. Germline V lookup: CDR1 DFQATT, CDR2 SNEGSKA (reference sequence). This CDR3 contains 16 residues.

The gene calls are TRBV5-1 and TRBJ1-2; 8 nucleotides line up with TRBD1. Unmatched junction bases numbered 8, after V lost 4 bases and J lost 6 bases. The CDR3 runs to 14 residues. The V gene's germline CDR1 is SGHRS and CDR2 YFSETQ. CDR3 residues: CASSRGQGDHGYTF. The DNA for the CDR3 is TGCGCCAGCAGCCGCGGACAGGGAGACCATGGCTACACCTTC.

The chain joins TRBV7-9 to TRBJ2-1; D possibly corresponds to TRBD2 (7 bases). The length of the CDR3 is 16 residues. In germline, CDR1 is SEHNR, CDR2 FQNEAQ (reference sequence). The V and J ends lost 5 bases and 1 base respectively, with 15 bases between them. The CDR3 sequence is CASSSKAGHSYNEQFF. CDR3 sequence (DNA): TGTGCCAGCAGCAGCAAAGCGGGACATTCCTACAATGAGCAGTTCTTC.

This clonotype has just one count. The V call is TRBV29-1, the J call TRBJ1-1, with a possible D match to TRBD1 (5 bases). Trimming shortened V by 1 base and J by 0 bases, and 12 bases separated the two germline ends. CDR3 length equals 15 residues. Germline CDR1 and CDR2: SQVTM and ANQGSEA. This CDR3 reads CSVEGGEAMNTEAFF. The CDR3 DNA sequence: TGCAGCGTTGAAGGAGGGGAAGCCATGAACACTGAAGCTTTCTTT.

This chain connects TRBV7-6 to TRBJ2-2, with D perhaps TRBD2 (5 bases). Germline V gene sequence: CDR1 SGHVS, CDR2 FNYEAQ. This CDR3 spans 15 amino acids. The ends were cut back, 3 bases at V and 4 bases at J, with 12 bases in the middle. CDR3 coding DNA: TGTGCCAGCAGCTTTGAGGGCGCGGGCACCGGGGAGCTGTTTTTT. Amino acid sequence: CASSFEGAGTGELFF.

This chain connects TRBV7-9 to TRBJ1-2; D call uncertain. V was clipped by 5 bases and J by 7 bases, with 17 bases between them. Germline V CDR1 and CDR2: SEHNR, FQNEAQ (reference sequence). The CDR3 length is 14 residues. CDR3 nucleotides: TGTGCCAGCAGCATCCCCACCCAGGATCCTGGCTACACCTTC. Encoded protein: CASSIPTQDPGYTF.

The chain employs TRBV27 and TRBJ1-2; D unresolved. Germline CDR1 is MNHEY and CDR2 is SMNVEV (reference sequence). V dropped 4 bases and J dropped 8 bases, with 17 bases sitting between them. This CDR3 is built from 14 residues. The CDR3 loop reads CASSSTTEPQGYTF. The CDR3 nucleotides read TGTGCCAGCAGTTCTACAACAGAGCCCCAAGGCTACACCTTC.

The chain joins TRBV7-9 to TRBJ2-2; D is ambiguous. The CDR3 length is 15 residues. Germline assignment: CDR1 SEHNR and CDR2 FQNEAQ (reference sequence). V gave up 4 bases and J gave up 4 bases, with 13 bases separating them. The CDR3 DNA is TGTGCCAGCAGCTCCCCTTATGTGAGCACCGGGGAGCTGTTTTTT. This encodes CASSSPYVSTGELFF.

This clonotype appeared a few times. The chain recombines TRBV28 with TRBJ2-2; D is possibly TRBD2 (5 bases). Germline V CDR1 and CDR2: MDHEN, SYDVKM. CDR3 length: 15 amino acids. The ends were cut back, 6 bases at V and 0 bases at J, with 11 bases in the middle. CDR3 bases: TGTGCCAGCAGGGGAGCATGGACGAACACCGGGGAGCTGTTTTTT. It translates to CASRGAWTNTGELFF.

V is TRBV4-1 and J is TRBJ2-5; D is perhaps TRBD2 (5 bases). V lost 1 base to trimming and J lost 2 bases, with 26 bases between them. This CDR3 contains 20 residues. The V gene's germline CDR1 is MGHRA and CDR2 YSYEKL. This chain's CDR3 is CASSQVPRAFITIFQETQYF. In DNA form, the CDR3 reads TGCGCCAGCAGCCAAGTACCGCGGGCCTTCATTACGATTTTTCAAGAGACCCAGTACTTC.

The rearrangement joins TRBV4-1 to TRBJ2-1, with a possible D match to TRBD2 (5 bases). V lost 2 bases and J 6 bases, leaving 8 bases between the germline ends. The CDR3 totals 13 residues. Germline assignment: CDR1 MGHRA and CDR2 YSYEKL. Here the CDR3 reads CASSQPEGNEQFF. DNA of the CDR3: TGCGCCAGCAGCCAACCCGAGGGCAATGAGCAGTTCTTC.